This T cell receptor (beta chain) was obtained from a study of blood T cell repertoires in COVID-19. The overall study: Sites across the United States, Italy and Spain contributed samples from acute and convalescent COVID-19.

Using immunoSEQ multiplex PCR, the repertoire was profiled, and TCRdb retains in-frame clones only, with some absent. The table lists 400,000 to 500,000 clones, roughly 88% of them singletons. Self-reported history from a screening survey and questionnaire set each donor's cohort. V was trimmed by 8 bases and J by 6 bases, leaving 17 bases between them. The CDR3 sequence is 13 residues long. The J gene is TRBJ2-7, the V gene TRBV12-3 or TRBV12-4; D might be TRBD2 (6 bases). Material for sequencing was PBMCs or T cells enriched from blood (not recorded which). This TCR derives from a woman between 18 and 29 years old who had been exposed to COVID-19. The DNA for the CDR3 is TGTGCCAGCCTAGCGCGATCATGGGGCGAGCAGTACTTC. It translates to CASLARSWGEQYF.